The subject of this entry is one T cell receptor (beta chain). Germline CDR1 SNHLY, CDR2 FYNNEI. Losses at the gene ends were 6 bases for V and 2 bases for J; bases not matched to a gene: 19. This CDR3 spans 20 amino acids. The study reverse transcribed the entire isolated RNA, so it sequenced expressed TCRB transcripts. Sequencing was performed with immunoSEQ multiplex PCR; in TCRdb, only in-frame clones are kept and a portion is missing. The sample contains hundreds of thousands of clones, around 15% of which appear only once. The sample belongs to a study of beta chain features in type 1 diabetes. Sequences were obtained from central memory CD4+ T cells from blood. V and J are TRBV2 and TRBJ2-1; 10 nucleotides agree with TRBD2. The source of this sequence is a young man in good health. The CDR3: CASRGPRIAGGVTPYNEQFF. In DNA, the CDR3 is TGTGCCAGCAGGGGTCCAAGGATAGCGGGGGGCGTTACTCCCTACAATGAGCAGTTCTTC.